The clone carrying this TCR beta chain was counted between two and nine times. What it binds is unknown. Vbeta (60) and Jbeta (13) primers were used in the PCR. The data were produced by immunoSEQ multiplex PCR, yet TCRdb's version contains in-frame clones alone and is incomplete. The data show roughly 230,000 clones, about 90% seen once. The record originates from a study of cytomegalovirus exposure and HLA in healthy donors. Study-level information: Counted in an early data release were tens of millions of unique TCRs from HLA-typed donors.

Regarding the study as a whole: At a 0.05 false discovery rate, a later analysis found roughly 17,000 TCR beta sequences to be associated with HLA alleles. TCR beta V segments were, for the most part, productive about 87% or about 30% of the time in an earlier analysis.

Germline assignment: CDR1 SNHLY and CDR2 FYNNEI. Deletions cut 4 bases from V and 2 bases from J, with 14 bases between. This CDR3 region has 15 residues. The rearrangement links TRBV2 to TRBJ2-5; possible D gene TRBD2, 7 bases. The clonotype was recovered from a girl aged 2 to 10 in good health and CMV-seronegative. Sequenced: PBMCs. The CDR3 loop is CASSAWGGRQETQYF. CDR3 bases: TGTGCCAGCAGTGCGTGGGGGGGGCGACAAGAGACCCAGTACTTC.